A single sample is the source of the 32 T cell receptor beta chains below, sequenced in a study of T-cell reconstitution after alpha-beta-depleted transplantation in children. Molecular barcoding with unique molecular identifiers was used for the TCRbeta library. One entry per CDR3 protein, called by TCRdb with MiXCR from the PCR reads. The table lists approximately 800,000 distinct CDR3 sequences, less than 20% of them singletons, with 5% in the top ten. Sequencing used PBMCs, mostly from graft donor cells, obtained 360 days after TCRalphabeta/CD19-depleted stem cell transplant. These receptors were obtained from a male patient aged 10 to 17 who had a stem cell transplant for acute lymphoblastic leukemia, so the T cells may come from the graft donor.

This clonotype has a count of ten or more. The junction differs from germline at one of its ends, possibly a read error. The chain's CDR3 is CASSLGNSPLHF. For the CDR3, the DNA is TGCGCCAGCAGCTTGGGGAATTCACCCCTCCACTTT. The chain links TRBV27 to TRBJ1-6; no firm D call. The CDR3 consists of 12 residues. CDR1 MNHEY and CDR2 SMNVEV come from the germline V gene (reference sequence).

This clonotype has more than one count but fewer than ten. The CDR3 nucleotides read TGTGCCAGCAGCTGGGATGGGGGACTAGCGGGAGGGCCGGACGAGCAGTACTTC. It specifies CASSWDGGLAGGPDEQYF. The chain joins TRBV11-1 to TRBJ2-7, with 16 bases aligning to TRBD2. Losses at the gene ends were 4 bases for V and 5 bases for J; bases not matched to a gene: 11. CDR3 length: 18 amino acids. CDR1 SGHAT and CDR2 FQDESV come from the germline V gene (reference sequence).

The CDR3 is CASSSTVQGRGAGANVLTF. CDR3 nucleotide sequence: TGTGCCAGCAGTTCCACGGTACAGGGAAGGGGCGCTGGGGCCAACGTCCTGACTTTC. The J gene is TRBJ2-6, the V gene TRBV12-3 or TRBV12-4, with a tentative D call TRBD1 (6 bases). The germline V and J ends were trimmed by 4 bases and 2 bases, with 21 bases remaining between them. CDR3 size: 19 residues.

The gene calls are TRBV19 and TRBJ2-1; 14 bases are shared with TRBD2. The CDR3 sequence is 17 residues long. Germline CDR1 is LNHDA and CDR2 is SQIVND (reference sequence). Losses at the gene ends were 6 bases for V and 8 bases for J; bases not matched to a gene: 12. The CDR3 DNA is TGTGCCAGTAGGAGAGATATGGGGACTAGCGGGAGTCATGAGCAGTTCTTC. Its translation is CASRRDMGTSGSHEQFF.

The table lists this clonotype with many counts. The J gene is TRBJ1-1, the V gene TRBV20-1, with D perhaps TRBD1 (6 bases). Trimming pared 1 base from V and 3 bases from J, leaving 15 bases between. The germline gives CDR1 DFQATT, CDR2 SNEGSKA (reference sequence). This CDR3 contains 15 residues. For the CDR3, the DNA is TGCAGTGCTAGAGCTATACAGGGTTTCGACACTGAAGCTTTCTTT. Amino acid sequence: CSARAIQGFDTEAFF.

The chain is built from TRBV11-2 and TRBJ1-2; possible D gene TRBD1, 5 bases. The CDR3 sequence is 13 residues long. CDR1 is SGHAT and CDR2 is FQNNGV in the germline V gene. V dropped 0 bases and J dropped 8 bases, with 10 bases sitting between them. CDR3 protein: CASSLDLWDGYTF. In DNA form, the CDR3 reads TGTGCCAGCAGCTTAGATCTATGGGACGGCTACACCTTC.

This clonotype was seen a handful of times. The CDR3 DNA sequence: TGTGCCAGCAGGCCTGGGGGTTTAGAGACCCAGTACTTC. As protein: CASRPGGLETQYF. The J gene is TRBJ2-5, the V gene TRBV12-3 or TRBV12-4; D may correspond to TRBD1 or TRBD2 (5 bases each). This CDR3 contains 13 residues. Trimming took off 6 bases at V and 4 bases at J, with 12 bases between the two ends.

The V call is TRBV13, the J call TRBJ2-1, with D possibly matching TRBD2 (6 bases). V was shortened by 5 bases and J by 16 bases, with 21 bases between the two germline ends. There are 13 residues in the CDR3. Germline CDR1 and CDR2: PRHDT and FYEKMQ (reference sequence). In nucleotides, the CDR3 is TGTGCCAGCAGCCCCGGGAGAGCCCCGGTAAAATTCTTC. Protein product: CASSPGRAPVKFF.

This clonotype was picked up a small number of times. The V call is TRBV4-1, the J call TRBJ2-1; D gene ambiguous. The V end was cut by 0 bases, the J end by 0 bases, with 6 bases between. CDR3 length: 15 residues. Germline V CDR1 and CDR2: MGHRA, YSYEKL. The CDR3: CASSQERDSYNEQFF. CDR3 nucleotide sequence: TGCGCCAGCAGCCAAGAAAGGGACTCCTACAATGAGCAGTTCTTC.

J is TRBJ2-5 and V is TRBV12-3 or TRBV12-4; D remains unclear. Trimming pared 3 bases from V and 7 bases from J, leaving 12 bases between. CDR3 length: 13 amino acids. The CDR3 nucleotides are TGTGCCAGCAGTTTTGGACCAGGCGGGACCCAGTACTTC. Translated: CASSFGPGGTQYF.

The rearrangement links TRBV20-1 to TRBJ2-7; TRBD1 is a possible D gene (5 bases). CDR1 and CDR2 from the germline V gene are DFQATT and SNEGSKA (reference sequence). Trimming took off 0 bases at V and 4 bases at J, with 19 bases between the two ends. The CDR3 length is 16 residues. The CDR3 DNA reads as TGCAGTGCTAGAGATCCCATCGGCAGGGTGGGGTACGAGCAGTACTTC. Its translation is CSARDPIGRVGYEQYF.

This chain joins TRBV2 and TRBJ2-3; 8 nucleotides align to TRBD2. V shed 6 bases and J 4 bases; nucleotides not matched to a gene: 9. CDR3 length equals 15 residues. The germline gives CDR1 SNHLY, CDR2 FYNNEI. The CDR3 reads CASRAFSGGSDTQYF. The CDR3 bases are TGTGCCAGCAGGGCCTTTTCGGGAGGGTCAGATACGCAGTATTTT.

A few counts support this clonotype. This CDR3 is CASSLVRRGTDTQYF. CDR3 nucleotide sequence: TGTGCCAGCAGCTTAGTTCGCAGGGGCACAGATACGCAGTATTTT. The V gene is TRBV7-2, the J gene TRBJ2-3; D is perhaps TRBD1 (5 bases). There are 15 residues in the CDR3. CDR1 is SGHTA and CDR2 is FQGNSA in the germline V gene. V was cut by 1 base and J by 1 base, with 9 bases left in between. Supplemented by reference TRBV7-2 and TRBJ2-3, the full variable domain reads GAGVSQSPSNKVTEKGKDVELRCDPISGHTALYWYRQSLGQGLEFLIYFQGNSAPDKSGLPSDRFSAERTGGSVSTLTIQRTQQEDSAVYLCASSLVRRGTDTQYFGPGTRLTVL.

The genes are TRBV2 and TRBJ1-6; 7 bases fit TRBD1. V lost 1 base, J lost 0 bases, and 0 bases stayed unmatched. The length of the CDR3 is 16 residues. In germline, CDR1 is SNHLY, CDR2 FYNNEI. The CDR3: CASSEDRGSYNSPLHF. CDR3 in DNA: TGTGCCAGCAGTGAAGACAGGGGCTCCTATAATTCACCCCTCCACTTT. Supplemented by reference TRBV2 and TRBJ1-6, the full variable domain reads EPEVTQTPSHQVTQMGQEVILRCVPISNHLYFYWYRQILGQKVEFLVSFYNNEISEKSEIFDDQFSVERPDGSNFTLKIRSTKLEDSAMYFCASSEDRGSYNSPLHFGNGTRLTVT.

This clonotype appeared many times. The chain combines TRBV5-1 with TRBJ2-3, with 13 positions matching TRBD2. CDR1 and CDR2 from the germline V gene are SGHRS and YFSETQ. The junction had 6 bases not matched to a gene; V was cut back by 5 bases and J by 3 bases. The CDR3 has 16 residues. The CDR3 loop is CASRRGLAGATDTQYF. The CDR3 DNA follows: TGCGCCAGCAGACGAGGACTAGCGGGAGCGACAGATACGCAGTATTTT.

In this sample, this clonotype turned up a few times. The chain couples TRBV12-3 or TRBV12-4 to TRBJ1-2; perhaps TRBD1 as D (6 bases). V was trimmed by 6 bases and J by 3 bases, leaving 14 bases between them. This CDR3 spans 14 amino acids. The CDR3 DNA reads TGTGCCAGCAGAAAGGGGGGCGCGGACTATGGCTACACCTTC. Protein sequence: CASRKGGADYGYTF.

This clonotype was detected a few times. V usage is TRBV20-1 and J usage is TRBJ1-4, with a tentative D call TRBD1 (6 bases). The V end lost 4 bases, the J end lost 7 bases, and 16 bases lay between the germline ends. The length of the CDR3 is 14 residues. CDR1 DFQATT and CDR2 SNEGSKA come from the germline V gene (reference sequence). As DNA, the CDR3 is TGCAGTGCTAAGAGGGGGGGAGGCGGTGAAAAACTGTTTTTT. Translation gives CSAKRGGGGEKLFF.

J is TRBJ2-7 and V is TRBV20-1; no reliable D call. Germline-derived CDR1 and CDR2 are DFQATT and SNEGSKA (reference sequence). Trimming shortened V by 1 base and J by 0 bases, and 13 bases separated the two germline ends. There are 15 residues in the CDR3. DNA of the CDR3: TGCAGTGCTAGAGTGAGAGGAAAGTCCTCCTACGAGCAGTACTTC. It yields the protein CSARVRGKSSYEQYF.

V and J are TRBV20-1 and TRBJ2-7, with D possibly TRBD2 on 6 matching bases. This CDR3 contains 14 residues. Trimming left V 6 bases short and J 0 bases short, with 15 bases between. Germline V CDR1 and CDR2: DFQATT, SNEGSKA (reference sequence). CDR3 region: CSADPSDRSYEQYF. The CDR3 DNA sequence: TGCAGTGCAGACCCTAGCGATCGCTCCTACGAGCAGTACTTC.

This clonotype has a handful of counts. The CDR3, as DNA: TGCGCCAGCAGCGTGACTAGCGGGCCGAACACCGGGGAGCTGTTTTTT. Translated, it gives CASSVTSGPNTGELFF. V is TRBV5-1 and J is TRBJ2-2, with TRBD2 matching over 10 bases. CDR1 and CDR2 from the germline V gene are SGHRS and YFSETQ. After removal of 4 bases from V and 0 bases from J, the junction contained 3 bases not matched to a gene. CDR3 size: 16 residues. Using reference TRBV5-1 and TRBJ2-2 for the parts outside the CDR3, the full variable domain is KAGVTQTPRYLIKTRGQQVTLSCSPISGHRSVSWYQQTPGQGLQFLFEYFSETQRNKGNFPGRFSGRQFSNSRSEMNVSTLELGDSALYLCASSVTSGPNTGELFFGEGSRLTVL.

This clonotype was recorded many times. The rearrangement joins TRBV7-9 to TRBJ2-1; either TRBD1 or TRBD2 may fit D (5 bases each). The CDR3 extends over 15 amino acids. Germline CDR1 reads SEHNR; CDR2 reads FQNEAQ (reference sequence). Deletions cut 1 base from V and 2 bases from J, with 9 bases between. CDR3 coding DNA: TGTGCCAGCAGCTTAGTGGGGGTTGCCTACAATGAGCAGTTCTTC. This translates into CASSLVGVAYNEQFF. Full variable domain (missing parts from reference TRBV7-9 and TRBJ2-1): DTGVSQNPRHKITKRGQNVTFRCDPISEHNRLYWYRQTLGQGPEFLTYFQNEAQLEKSRLLSDRFSAERPKGSFSTLEIQRTEQGDSAMYLCASSLVGVAYNEQFFGPGTRLTVL.

The CDR3 spells CASRDRGPRETQYF. The CDR3 DNA sequence: TGTGCCAGCAGGGACAGGGGCCCTAGGGAGACCCAGTACTTC. The chain joins TRBV2 to TRBJ2-5, with 9 bases aligning to TRBD1. Germline V gene sequence: CDR1 SNHLY, CDR2 FYNNEI. J gave up 5 bases and V 6 bases, and 7 bases lay outside the gene matches. CDR3 length: 14 amino acids.

In this sample, this clonotype turned up a few times. The chain has TRBV20-1 and TRBJ1-4; 7 nucleotides line up with TRBD1. Unmatched junction bases numbered 5, after V lost 7 bases and J lost 3 bases. CDR3 size: 13 residues. Germline CDR1 DFQATT, CDR2 SNEGSKA (reference sequence). CDR3 residues: CSVEDRSNEKLFF. CDR3 sequence (DNA): TGCAGTGTTGAGGACAGGTCTAATGAAAAACTGTTTTTT.

In this sample, this clonotype turned up a few times. The CDR3 sequence: CSARDKLAGPNIQYF. CDR3 nucleotides: TGCAGTGCTAGAGATAAACTAGCGGGTCCAAACATTCAGTACTTC. This rearrangement joins TRBV20-1 to TRBJ2-4, with 9 bases lining up with TRBD2. This CDR3 has 15 residues. The junction had 6 bases not matched to a gene; V was cut back by 0 bases and J by 6 bases. Germline V gene lookup returns CDR1 DFQATT and CDR2 SNEGSKA (reference sequence).

This clonotype was found many times. V and J are TRBV29-1 and TRBJ2-1; the match to TRBD2 covers 7 bases. The CDR3 sequence is 15 residues long. The germline gives CDR1 SQVTM, CDR2 ANQGSEA. V shed 3 bases, J shed 5 bases, and the junction held 10 bases outside the gene matches. The CDR3 region has the DNA TGCAGCGTTGACTCCCCGGGAGGATGGGACAATGAGCAGTTCTTC. Translated, it gives CSVDSPGGWDNEQFF.

This clonotype has a handful of counts. The chain has TRBV11-3 and TRBJ2-3; 9 bases align to TRBD2. CDR1 is SGHNT and CDR2 is YENEEA in the germline V gene. The CDR3 contains 16 residues. V dropped 6 bases and J dropped 3; count of bases not matched to a gene: 10. The CDR3 sequence: CASSPGVAGVTDTQYF. The CDR3 DNA sequence: TGTGCCAGCAGTCCGGGAGTAGCGGGAGTAACAGATACGCAGTATTTT.

This clonotype was detected many times. The V gene is TRBV3-1, the J gene TRBJ2-1; 11 nucleotides align to TRBD2. Germline V gene sequence: CDR1 LGHDT, CDR2 YNNKEL (reference sequence). V shed 4 bases, J shed 6 bases, and the junction held 5 bases outside the gene matches. CDR3 length: 15 residues. The chain's CDR3 is CASSLTSGAFNEQFF. The CDR3 DNA reads TGTGCCAGCAGCCTGACTAGCGGGGCGTTCAATGAGCAGTTCTTC.

This clonotype was observed a handful of times. This chain connects TRBV28 to TRBJ2-2, with 11 bases identical to TRBD1. This CDR3 spans 17 amino acids. Unmatched junction bases numbered 9, after V lost 3 bases and J lost 6 bases. The germline V gene has CDR1 MDHEN and CDR2 SYDVKM. The CDR3 DNA is TGTGCCAGCAGTTTCAGGAGGGACAGGGGGACCGCCGGGGAGCTGTTTTTT. It translates to CASSFRRDRGTAGELFF.

In regard to this clonotype: A read error may produce the germline difference seen at one junction end. The rearrangement joins TRBV24-1 to TRBJ2-7; no firm D call. Germline V gene data show CDR1 as KGHDR and CDR2 as SFDVKD. The CDR3 has 13 residues. CDR3 DNA: TGTGCCACCAGTGATTCCACCTCCTACGGGCAGTACTTC. Its translation is CATSDSTSYGQYF.

This clonotype came up a few times. This sequence joins TRBV7-2 and TRBJ2-5; no clear D. The CDR3 sequence is 16 residues long. Germline loops: CDR1 SGHTA, CDR2 FQGNSA. Trimming cost V 0 bases and J 7 bases, with 18 bases left between them. CDR3 sequence: CASSLAAQFRARTQYF. The CDR3 bases are TGTGCCAGCAGCTTAGCGGCCCAGTTTCGGGCTCGGACCCAGTACTTC.

This chain links TRBV20-1 with TRBJ2-7, with 11 bases that match TRBD2. With 6 bases clipped from V and 0 bases from J, the junction kept 13 bases outside the gene matches. The CDR3 extends over 17 amino acids. Germline lookup yields CDR1 DFQATT and CDR2 SNEGSKA (reference sequence). CDR3 coding DNA: TGCAGTGCCCCTCCGGGACTAGCGGATTATGACTCCTACGAGCAGTACTTC. It specifies CSAPPGLADYDSYEQYF.

A few counts support this clonotype. The rearrangement links TRBV5-1 to TRBJ2-7; 7 bases align to TRBD1. The V and J ends lost 0 bases and 5 bases, in that order; junction bases with no gene match: 11. The CDR3 length is 16 residues. Looked up from germline, CDR1 is SGHRS and CDR2 is YFSETQ. CDR3 amino acids: CASSLVPPTGLDEQYF. The CDR3 nucleotides are TGCGCCAGCAGCTTGGTTCCCCCGACAGGGCTGGACGAGCAGTACTTC.